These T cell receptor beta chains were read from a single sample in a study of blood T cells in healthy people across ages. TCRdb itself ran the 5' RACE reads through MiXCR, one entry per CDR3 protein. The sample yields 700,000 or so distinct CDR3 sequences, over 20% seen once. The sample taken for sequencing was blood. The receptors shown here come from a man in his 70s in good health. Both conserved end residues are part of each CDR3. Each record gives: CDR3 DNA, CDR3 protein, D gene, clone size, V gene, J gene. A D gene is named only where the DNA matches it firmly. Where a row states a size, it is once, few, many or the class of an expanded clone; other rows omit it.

CDR3 DNA: TGTGCCAGCAGTTTGAGCGTCAGCTCCTACAATGAGCAGTTCTTC
CDR3 protein: CASSLSVSSYNEQFF
D gene: -
clone size: -
V gene: TRBV12-3/TRBV12-4
J gene: TRBJ2-1

CDR3 DNA: TGTGCCAGCAGCTTACCCGGGATCTCTGGGGCCAACGTCCTGACTTTC
CDR3 protein: CASSLPGISGANVLTF
D gene: -
clone size: -
V gene: TRBV7-3
J gene: TRBJ2-6

CDR3 DNA: TGTGCCAGCAGTTGGACAGGGCAAGAGACCCAGTACTTC
CDR3 protein: CASSWTGQETQYF
D gene: TRBD1
clone size: -
V gene: TRBV12-3/TRBV12-4
J gene: TRBJ2-5

CDR3 DNA: TGTGCCAGCAGCTTAGGAGGGGCACCGATAACTGAAGCTTTCTTT
CDR3 protein: CASSLGGAPITEAFF
D gene: -
clone size: -
V gene: TRBV7-2
J gene: TRBJ1-1

CDR3 DNA: TGTGCCAGCTCCACCGGCGGGGCCAAAGAGACCCAGTACTTC
CDR3 protein: CASSTGGAKETQYF
D gene: -
clone size: few
V gene: TRBV18
J gene: TRBJ2-5

CDR3 DNA: TGTGCCAGCAGGGGGACAGGTATCAATCAGCCCCAGCATTTT
CDR3 protein: CASRGTGINQPQHF
D gene: TRBD1
clone size: few
V gene: TRBV27
J gene: TRBJ1-5

CDR3 DNA: TGTGCCAGCAGCCCCCTTTTAGCGGGGGGGCCAGGAGAGACCCAGTACTTC
CDR3 protein: CASSPLLAGGPGETQYF
D gene: TRBD2
clone size: -
V gene: TRBV11-3
J gene: TRBJ2-5

CDR3 DNA: TGCAGCGTTACTAATACAGGGGGCCGGGGAGATACGCAGTATTTT
CDR3 protein: CSVTNTGGRGDTQYF
D gene: TRBD1
clone size: few
V gene: TRBV29-1
J gene: TRBJ2-3

CDR3 DNA: TGTGCCAGCAGCCAAAGCGGAGCACAAGAGACCCAGTACTTC
CDR3 protein: CASSQSGAQETQYF
D gene: -
clone size: -
V gene: TRBV7-9
J gene: TRBJ2-5

CDR3 DNA: TGTGCCAGCAGTACGAGACTAGCGGGGGGGCCCAGTCAAGAGACCCAGTACTTC
CDR3 protein: CASSTRLAGGPSQETQYF
D gene: TRBD2
clone size: -
V gene: TRBV6-5
J gene: TRBJ2-5

CDR3 DNA: TGCAGTGCAGAGAAGGGGCTGGGCAATCAGCCCCAGCATTTT
CDR3 protein: CSAEKGLGNQPQHF
D gene: -
clone size: -
V gene: TRBV20-1
J gene: TRBJ1-5

CDR3 DNA: TGTGCCAGCAGTTTAGGCCCAGGGGTTGGCTACACCTTC
CDR3 protein: CASSLGPGVGYTF
D gene: -
clone size: few
V gene: TRBV28
J gene: TRBJ1-2

CDR3 DNA: TGTGCCACTTCCGGGACAGGACGAGAAAAACTGTTTTTT
CDR3 protein: CATSGTGREKLFF
D gene: TRBD1
clone size: few
V gene: TRBV19
J gene: TRBJ1-4

CDR3 DNA: TGTGCCAGCAGCTTAGCCTCGGGACAGGGGGCTTACGAGCAGTACTTC
CDR3 protein: CASSLASGQGAYEQYF
D gene: TRBD1
clone size: few
V gene: TRBV7-9
J gene: TRBJ2-7

CDR3 DNA: TGCAGTGCTAGAGATGCATACTACGAGCAGTACTTC
CDR3 protein: CSARDAYYEQYF
D gene: -
clone size: -
V gene: TRBV20-1
J gene: TRBJ2-7

CDR3 DNA: TGTGCCAGCAGCAAGACACCGGCCTATGGCTACACCTTC
CDR3 protein: CASSKTPAYGYTF
D gene: -
clone size: -
V gene: TRBV7-9
J gene: TRBJ1-2

CDR3 DNA: TGCGCCAGCAGCTTCTTCGGGACGGGCGGAAACACCATATATTTT
CDR3 protein: CASSFFGTGGNTIYF
D gene: -
clone size: once
V gene: TRBV5-1
J gene: TRBJ1-3

CDR3 DNA: TGCAGCGTTGGGGGACTAGCGGGGGTTCGGGTATGGAATGAGCAGTTCTTC
CDR3 protein: CSVGGLAGVRVWNEQFF
D gene: TRBD2
clone size: many
V gene: TRBV29-1
J gene: TRBJ2-1

CDR3 DNA: TGTGCCAGCAGTTGGCAGGCAACCTACGAGCAGTACTTC
CDR3 protein: CASSWQATYEQYF
D gene: -
clone size: -
V gene: TRBV6-5
J gene: TRBJ2-7

CDR3 DNA: TGCAGCGTTGAAGGGCTAGCGGGGAGTGGTTCAGATACGCAGTATTTT
CDR3 protein: CSVEGLAGSGSDTQYF
D gene: TRBD2
clone size: -
V gene: TRBV29-1
J gene: TRBJ2-3

CDR3 DNA: TGCGCCAGCAGCTTGGACACGGGCCCCCAAGAGACCCAGTACTTC
CDR3 protein: CASSLDTGPQETQYF
D gene: -
clone size: -
V gene: TRBV5-1
J gene: TRBJ2-5

CDR3 DNA: TGTGCCAGCAGCTTAGTAGGGGCAGCCAAAAACATTCAGTACTTC
CDR3 protein: CASSLVGAAKNIQYF
D gene: -
clone size: many
V gene: TRBV11-2
J gene: TRBJ2-4

CDR3 DNA: TGTGCCAGCACCGGGGGTTTCTCAGATACGCAGTATTTT
CDR3 protein: CASTGGFSDTQYF
D gene: -
clone size: few
V gene: TRBV27
J gene: TRBJ2-3

CDR3 DNA: TGTGCCAGCAGTCCACAGGTTGGGTTAGTCAACACCGGGGAGCCGTTTTTT
CDR3 protein: CASSPQVGLVNTGEPFF
D gene: -
clone size: -
V gene: TRBV12-3/TRBV12-4
J gene: TRBJ2-2

CDR3 DNA: TGCGCCAGCAGCCGACCCGACAGAGACGGTCCTAACTATGGCTACACCTTC
CDR3 protein: CASSRPDRDGPNYGYTF
D gene: -
clone size: few
V gene: TRBV4-1
J gene: TRBJ1-2

CDR3 DNA: TGTGCCATCAGGACCGATGGTTCCTACAATGAGCAGTTCTTC
CDR3 protein: CAIRTDGSYNEQFF
D gene: -
clone size: -
V gene: TRBV10-3
J gene: TRBJ2-1

CDR3 DNA: TGCAGTGCTAGAGAGTCGCGGCAGGGGTGGTACAATGAGCAGTTCTTC
CDR3 protein: CSARESRQGWYNEQFF
D gene: -
clone size: -
V gene: TRBV20-1
J gene: TRBJ2-1

CDR3 DNA: TGTGCCAGCAGCTTAGCGGTTAGTAGGTCTGGCAATGAGCAGTTCTTC
CDR3 protein: CASSLAVSRSGNEQFF
D gene: -
clone size: few
V gene: TRBV7-2
J gene: TRBJ2-1